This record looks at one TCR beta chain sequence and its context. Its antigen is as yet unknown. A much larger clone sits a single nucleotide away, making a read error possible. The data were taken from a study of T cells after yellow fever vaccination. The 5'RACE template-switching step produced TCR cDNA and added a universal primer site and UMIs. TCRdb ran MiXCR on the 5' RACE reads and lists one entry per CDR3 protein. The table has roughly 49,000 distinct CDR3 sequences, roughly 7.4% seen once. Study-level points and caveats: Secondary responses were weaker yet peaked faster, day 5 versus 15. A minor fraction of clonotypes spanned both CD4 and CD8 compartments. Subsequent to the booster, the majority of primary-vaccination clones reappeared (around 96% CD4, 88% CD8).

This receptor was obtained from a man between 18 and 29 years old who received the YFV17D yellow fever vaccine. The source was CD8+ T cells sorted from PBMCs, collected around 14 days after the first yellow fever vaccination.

CDR3 nucleotide sequence: TGTGACAGCAGCTTAATGAACCGAGGGGGGACAGATACGCAGTATTTT. It specifies CDSSLMNRGGTDTQYF. This chain connects TRBV7-6 to TRBJ2-3, with D possibly called TRBD1 or TRBD2 (6 bases each). This CDR3 has 16 residues. Germline lookup yields CDR1 SGHVS and CDR2 FNYEAQ. Looking up the rest from reference TRBV7-6 and TRBJ2-3 gives the full variable domain: GAGVSQSPRYKVTKRGQDVALRCDPISGHVSLYWYRQALGQGPEFLTYFNYEAQQDKSGLPNDRFSAERPEGSISTLTIQRTEQRDSAMYRCDSSLMNRGGTDTQYFGPGTRLTVL.